This is a list of T cell receptor beta chains from one sample in a study of T cell responses to AZD1222 COVID-19 vaccine. Profiling relied on immunoSEQ multiplex PCR, and the TCRdb table lists in-frame clones only, not all of them. Of about 100,000 clones listed, 89% are singletons. Sequenced here: peripheral blood, sampled on day 0 of AZD1222 vaccination. These receptors originate from an adult in good health. Both conserved end residues are part of each CDR3. The order of the fields is J gene, D gene, V gene, clone size, CDR3 DNA, CDR3 protein. D genes are given only for firm matches. Where a row states a size, it is once, few, many or the class of an expanded clone; other rows omit it.

J gene: TRBJ2-2
D gene: -
V gene: TRBV21-1
clone size: -
CDR3 DNA: TGTGCCAGCAGCAAAGGGGTCGGGAGGGACAGCGCGAACACCGGGGAGCTGTTTTTT
CDR3 protein: CASSKGVGRDSANTGELFF

J gene: TRBJ1-2
D gene: -
V gene: TRBV30
clone size: -
CDR3 DNA: TGTGCCTGGACTCACACGGGTAGCGGTAACTATGGCTACACCTTC
CDR3 protein: CAWTHTGSGNYGYTF

J gene: TRBJ2-1
D gene: -
V gene: TRBV2
clone size: -
CDR3 DNA: TGTGCCAGCAGCAAAATTATAAATTTCTACAATGAGCAGTTCTTC
CDR3 protein: CASSKIINFYNEQFF

J gene: TRBJ1-2
D gene: -
V gene: TRBV28
clone size: many
CDR3 DNA: TGTGCCAGCAGTTTTCAAGGGGGGATCAACAAGAGGATATCCTTC
CDR3 protein: CASSFQGGINKRISF

J gene: TRBJ1-5
D gene: TRBD1
V gene: TRBV4-1
clone size: -
CDR3 DNA: TGCGCCAGCAGCCAAGAAGGGGGACAGAGCAATCAGCCCCAGCATTTT
CDR3 protein: CASSQEGGQSNQPQHF

J gene: TRBJ2-1
D gene: -
V gene: TRBV7-2
clone size: -
CDR3 DNA: TGTGCCAGCACTCCCCAACGGGGGTTCCAACAAGATGAGCAGTTCTTC
CDR3 protein: CASTPQRGFQQDEQFF

J gene: TRBJ2-5
D gene: -
V gene: TRBV28
clone size: -
CDR3 DNA: TGTGCCAGCAGTCCGGGGGGCATCCCATCAAAGGCCCAGTACTTC
CDR3 protein: CASSPGGIPSKAQYF

J gene: TRBJ2-4
D gene: TRBD1
V gene: TRBV30
clone size: -
CDR3 DNA: TGTGCCTGGAAAATTAAGGGGGCTTACATTCAGTACTTC
CDR3 protein: CAWKIKGAYIQYF

J gene: TRBJ2-7
D gene: -
V gene: TRBV12-3/TRBV12-4
clone size: -
CDR3 DNA: TGTGCCAGCAGTCTTAGGGGGACCTACGAGCAGTACTTC
CDR3 protein: CASSLRGTYEQYF

J gene: TRBJ1-1
D gene: -
V gene: TRBV30
clone size: -
CDR3 DNA: TGTGCCTGGAGTGATGGGGGCACTGAAGCTTTCTTT
CDR3 protein: CAWSDGGTEAFF

J gene: TRBJ1-4
D gene: -
V gene: TRBV5-6
clone size: -
CDR3 DNA: TGTGCCAGCACCCTCTTGTGGGGCAATAATGAAAAACTGTTTTTT
CDR3 protein: CASTLLWGNNEKLFF

J gene: TRBJ2-5
D gene: -
V gene: TRBV11-2
clone size: -
CDR3 DNA: TGTGCCAGCAGTACCGGAGAGACCCAGTACTTC
CDR3 protein: CASSTGETQYF

J gene: TRBJ1-5
D gene: -
V gene: TRBV7-2
clone size: -
CDR3 DNA: TGTGCCAGCAGCTTAGACCGGGATAGCAATCAGCCCCAGCATTTT
CDR3 protein: CASSLDRDSNQPQHF

J gene: TRBJ2-3
D gene: TRBD2
V gene: TRBV29-1
clone size: -
CDR3 DNA: TGCAGCGCCGAGGGGCTGGGGACTAGCGGGAGGACAGATACGCAGTATTTT
CDR3 protein: CSAEGLGTSGRTDTQYF

J gene: TRBJ2-3
D gene: TRBD1
V gene: TRBV5-6
clone size: -
CDR3 DNA: TGTGCCAGCAGGCTTAAACAGGGGGCTGAAGATACGCAGTATTTT
CDR3 protein: CASRLKQGAEDTQYF

J gene: TRBJ2-7
D gene: TRBD1
V gene: TRBV28
clone size: -
CDR3 DNA: TGTGCCAGCAGTTTGAGGGACAGGTCATTAGGAGAGCAGTACTTC
CDR3 protein: CASSLRDRSLGEQYF

J gene: TRBJ1-1
D gene: -
V gene: TRBV12-3/TRBV12-4
clone size: -
CDR3 DNA: TGTGCCAGCGAGAAAATAGTGAACACTGAAGCTTTCTTT
CDR3 protein: CASEKIVNTEAFF

J gene: TRBJ2-7
D gene: TRBD1
V gene: TRBV6-5
clone size: -
CDR3 DNA: TGTGCCAGCAGTTACGACGGGACAGTCTACGAGCAGTACTTC
CDR3 protein: CASSYDGTVYEQYF

J gene: TRBJ1-4
D gene: TRBD1
V gene: TRBV7-9
clone size: -
CDR3 DNA: TGTGCCAGCAGCTTAGAAAGTGACAGGGGGCGCGGGGAAAAACTGTTTTTT
CDR3 protein: CASSLESDRGRGEKLFF

J gene: TRBJ2-5
D gene: -
V gene: TRBV10-1
clone size: few
CDR3 DNA: TGCGCCAGCAGTGAAGAGGGGTGGACAGAGGGTGCAGAGACCCAGTACTTC
CDR3 protein: CASSEEGWTEGAETQYF

J gene: TRBJ1-5
D gene: -
V gene: TRBV7-8
clone size: -
CDR3 DNA: TGTGCCAGCAGCCGAGGACAGAGGGAACAGCCCCAGCATTTT
CDR3 protein: CASSRGQREQPQHF

J gene: TRBJ2-5
D gene: TRBD2
V gene: TRBV30
clone size: once
CDR3 DNA: TGTGCCTGGAGTAAAAGCGGGAGGATTGAGACCCAGTACTTC
CDR3 protein: CAWSKSGRIETQYF

J gene: TRBJ2-7
D gene: TRBD1
V gene: TRBV28
clone size: -
CDR3 DNA: TGTGCCAGCAGTTCCCCGGGACAGGCCAACTCCTACGAGCAGTACTTC
CDR3 protein: CASSSPGQANSYEQYF

J gene: TRBJ1-2
D gene: TRBD1
V gene: TRBV7-9
clone size: -
CDR3 DNA: TGTGCCAGCAGCTTACAGGGGGTCTATGGCTACACCTTC
CDR3 protein: CASSLQGVYGYTF

J gene: TRBJ2-2
D gene: TRBD2
V gene: TRBV11-3
clone size: -
CDR3 DNA: TGTGCCAGCCTTCTAATGATCGGCGGCGGGAGGGAGAACACCGGGGAGCTGTTTTTT
CDR3 protein: CASLLMIGGGRENTGELFF

J gene: TRBJ2-3
D gene: TRBD2
V gene: TRBV18
clone size: -
CDR3 DNA: TGTGCCAGTACACTCCCGGGACTAAGCACAGATACGCAGTATTTT
CDR3 protein: CASTLPGLSTDTQYF

J gene: TRBJ2-1
D gene: TRBD2
V gene: TRBV28
clone size: -
CDR3 DNA: TGTGCCAGCAGTTTCTCCGGGACTACAGCCTACAATGAGCAGTTCTTC
CDR3 protein: CASSFSGTTAYNEQFF

J gene: TRBJ1-1
D gene: -
V gene: TRBV14
clone size: -
CDR3 DNA: TGTGCCAGCAGCCAAGTGTGGCAGGGGAACACTGAAGCTTTCTTT
CDR3 protein: CASSQVWQGNTEAFF

J gene: TRBJ1-2
D gene: TRBD1
V gene: TRBV11-2
clone size: -
CDR3 DNA: TGTGCCAGCAGCTTAGCGACAGGGGGCTTTGGCTATGGCTACACCTTC
CDR3 protein: CASSLATGGFGYGYTF

J gene: TRBJ2-5
D gene: -
V gene: TRBV27
clone size: -
CDR3 DNA: TGTGCCAGCAGTACTCGGGACCGAGAGACCCAGTACTTC
CDR3 protein: CASSTRDRETQYF

J gene: TRBJ2-2
D gene: -
V gene: TRBV5-1
clone size: -
CDR3 DNA: TGCGCCAGCAGCCCTTCCGGGTACACCGGGGAGCTGTTTTTT
CDR3 protein: CASSPSGYTGELFF

J gene: TRBJ1-1
D gene: -
V gene: TRBV5-1
clone size: -
CDR3 DNA: TGCGCCAGTGTTACAGGGACGGGGAACACTGAAGCTTTCTTT
CDR3 protein: CASVTGTGNTEAFF

J gene: TRBJ2-7
D gene: -
V gene: TRBV4-3
clone size: -
CDR3 DNA: TGCGCCAGCAGCCTACGTTCAGGGGATCATTACGAGCAGTACTTC
CDR3 protein: CASSLRSGDHYEQYF

J gene: TRBJ1-4
D gene: -
V gene: TRBV3-1/TRBV3-2
clone size: -
CDR3 DNA: TGTGCCAGCAGCCAAGATTTCTTTGTTGGGGAGGAAAAACTGTTTTTT
CDR3 protein: CASSQDFFVGEEKLFF

J gene: TRBJ2-7
D gene: -
V gene: TRBV19
clone size: -
CDR3 DNA: TGTGCCAGTAGTATAGATCTAGTCCGAGGGCCAGGGGGGTTCTACGAGCAGTACTTC
CDR3 protein: CASSIDLVRGPGGFYEQYF

J gene: TRBJ1-1
D gene: -
V gene: TRBV29-1
clone size: -
CDR3 DNA: TGCAGCGTTGCGGCCTCCCAGAACACTGAAGCTTTCTTT
CDR3 protein: CSVAASQNTEAFF

J gene: TRBJ1-1
D gene: TRBD1
V gene: TRBV7-3
clone size: -
CDR3 DNA: TGTGCCAGCGGACAGGGGGCCCACACTGAAGCTTTCTTT
CDR3 protein: CASGQGAHTEAFF

J gene: TRBJ1-2
D gene: -
V gene: TRBV28
clone size: few
CDR3 DNA: TGTGCCAGCAGTTGGGACCGCCTCGGCTACACCTTC
CDR3 protein: CASSWDRLGYTF

J gene: TRBJ2-1
D gene: -
V gene: TRBV6-5
clone size: once
CDR3 DNA: TGTGCCAGCAGTCCGGCTGGGGACTCCTACAATGAGCAGTTCTTC
CDR3 protein: CASSPAGDSYNEQFF

J gene: TRBJ1-3
D gene: TRBD1
V gene: TRBV28
clone size: -
CDR3 DNA: TGTGCCAGCAGCCAGTACAGGGGAGGAAACACCATATATTTT
CDR3 protein: CASSQYRGGNTIYF

J gene: TRBJ2-3
D gene: -
V gene: TRBV29-1
clone size: once
CDR3 DNA: TGCAGCGTGGGCGGAAAGTCTAGCACAGATACGCAGTATTTT
CDR3 protein: CSVGGKSSTDTQYF

J gene: TRBJ1-2
D gene: TRBD1
V gene: TRBV4-3
clone size: -
CDR3 DNA: TGCGCCAGCAGCCAAGATCGGGACAGTCTTTATGGCTACACCTTC
CDR3 protein: CASSQDRDSLYGYTF

J gene: TRBJ1-2
D gene: -
V gene: TRBV19
clone size: once
CDR3 DNA: TGTGCCAGTAGTATAAACGGACCTAACTATGGCTACACCTTC
CDR3 protein: CASSINGPNYGYTF

J gene: TRBJ2-6
D gene: -
V gene: TRBV10-3
clone size: -
CDR3 DNA: TGTGCCATCAGCGACAGAACTGGGGCCAACGTCCTGACTTTC
CDR3 protein: CAISDRTGANVLTF

J gene: TRBJ2-7
D gene: -
V gene: TRBV29-1
clone size: -
CDR3 DNA: TGCAGCGTGCGCAACAACTACGAGCAGTACTTC
CDR3 protein: CSVRNNYEQYF

J gene: TRBJ2-7
D gene: -
V gene: TRBV19
clone size: -
CDR3 DNA: TGTGCCAGTAGTATCGGAGACATATCCTACGAGCAGTACTTC
CDR3 protein: CASSIGDISYEQYF

J gene: TRBJ2-7
D gene: TRBD1
V gene: TRBV15
clone size: -
CDR3 DNA: TGTGCCACCAGCAGGGGCTCGGGACAGGGGAGTAGGGAGCAGTACTTC
CDR3 protein: CATSRGSGQGSREQYF

J gene: TRBJ2-2
D gene: -
V gene: TRBV6-5
clone size: once
CDR3 DNA: TGTGCCAGCGACAGGACCGGGGAGCTGTTTTTT
CDR3 protein: CASDRTGELFF

J gene: TRBJ2-3
D gene: -
V gene: TRBV7-2
clone size: -
CDR3 DNA: TGTGCCAGCAGCTTAGGGGTCCCGGATACGCAGTATTTT
CDR3 protein: CASSLGVPDTQYF

J gene: TRBJ2-7
D gene: TRBD1
V gene: TRBV6-6
clone size: -
CDR3 DNA: TGTGCCAGCAGTTACCGCGACAGGGGAATGGAGCAGTACTTC
CDR3 protein: CASSYRDRGMEQYF

J gene: TRBJ2-3
D gene: TRBD1
V gene: TRBV28
clone size: once
CDR3 DNA: TGTGCCAGCAGTCCACAGGGGCGCTCAGATACGCAGTATTTT
CDR3 protein: CASSPQGRSDTQYF

J gene: TRBJ1-4
D gene: -
V gene: TRBV1
clone size: -
CDR3 DNA: TGCACCAGCAGCCAGGGACTCTCATGCAATGAAAAACTGTTTTTT
CDR3 protein: CTSSQGLSCNEKLFF

J gene: TRBJ1-5
D gene: TRBD1
V gene: TRBV5-1
clone size: -
CDR3 DNA: TGCGCCAGCAGCTCTCAGGGGGAGCAGCCCCAGCATTTT
CDR3 protein: CASSSQGEQPQHF

J gene: TRBJ2-1
D gene: TRBD2
V gene: TRBV19
clone size: -
CDR3 DNA: TGTGCCAGTAGTATCATAGCGGGAAATGAGCAGTTCTTC
CDR3 protein: CASSIIAGNEQFF

J gene: TRBJ1-6
D gene: TRBD1
V gene: TRBV30
clone size: few
CDR3 DNA: TGTGCCTGGAGGGGACAGGGAAATTCACCCCTCCACTTT
CDR3 protein: CAWRGQGNSPLHF

J gene: TRBJ1-1
D gene: -
V gene: TRBV7-2
clone size: -
CDR3 DNA: TGTGCCAGCAGCTTGGGGACGGTAAACACTGAAGCTTTCTTT
CDR3 protein: CASSLGTVNTEAFF

J gene: TRBJ2-5
D gene: -
V gene: TRBV3-1/TRBV3-2
clone size: -
CDR3 DNA: TGTGCCAGCAGCCAAGAAACGAGGGAGACCCAGTACTTC
CDR3 protein: CASSQETRETQYF

J gene: TRBJ1-3
D gene: -
V gene: TRBV18
clone size: -
CDR3 DNA: TGTGCCAGCTCACCACCGGGATTTGTGGGGGCGCTTGGAAACACCATATATTTT
CDR3 protein: CASSPPGFVGALGNTIYF

J gene: TRBJ2-1
D gene: TRBD2
V gene: TRBV11-2
clone size: -
CDR3 DNA: TGTGCCAGCAGCCTTGGACTAGCGGGAACCTACAATGAGCAGTTCTTC
CDR3 protein: CASSLGLAGTYNEQFF

J gene: TRBJ2-7
D gene: -
V gene: TRBV28
clone size: -
CDR3 DNA: TGTGCCAGCAGTTCGGCGGGCGCTCGGAACGAGCAGTACTTC
CDR3 protein: CASSSAGARNEQYF